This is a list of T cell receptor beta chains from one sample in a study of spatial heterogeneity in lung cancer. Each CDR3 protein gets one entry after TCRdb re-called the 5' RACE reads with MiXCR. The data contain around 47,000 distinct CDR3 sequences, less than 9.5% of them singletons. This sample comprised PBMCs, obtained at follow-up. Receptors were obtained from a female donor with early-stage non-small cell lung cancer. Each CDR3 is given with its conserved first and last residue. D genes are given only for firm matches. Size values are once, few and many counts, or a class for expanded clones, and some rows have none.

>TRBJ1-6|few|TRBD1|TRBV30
CAWSGTGGGNSPLHF
TGTGCCTGGAGTGGGACAGGGGGCGGTAATTCACCCCTCCACTTT
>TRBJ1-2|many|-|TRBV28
CASSLSPGIYGYTF
TGTGCCAGCAGTTTATCCCCGGGCATCTATGGCTACACCTTC
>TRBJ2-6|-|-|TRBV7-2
CASSQGRRTSGANVLTF
TGTGCCAGCAGCCAGGGGCGGCGAACCTCTGGGGCCAACGTCCTGACTTTC
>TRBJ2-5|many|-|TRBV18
CASSPLGETQYF
TGTGCCAGCTCACCACTGGGGGAGACCCAGTACTTC
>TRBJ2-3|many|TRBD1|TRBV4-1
CASSQDRGGYTQYF
TGCGCCAGCAGCCAAGATCGAGGGGGCTATACGCAGTATTTT
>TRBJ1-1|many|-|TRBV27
CASSLSLWDQAFF
TGTGCCAGCAGTTTATCGCTATGGGACCAAGCTTTCTTT
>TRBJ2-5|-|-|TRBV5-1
CASRVGTQAETQYF
TGCGCCAGCAGGGTCGGGACTCAAGCAGAGACCCAGTACTTC
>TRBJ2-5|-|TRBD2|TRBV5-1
CASSLGASGVQETQYF
TGCGCCAGCAGCTTGGGTGCTAGCGGGGTCCAAGAGACCCAGTACTTC
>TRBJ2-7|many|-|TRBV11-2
CANPLAGAYEQYF
TGTGCCAACCCGCTCGCAGGAGCCTACGAGCAGTACTTC
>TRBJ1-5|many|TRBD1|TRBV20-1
CSARDYRGGDQPQHF
TGCAGTGCTAGAGATTACAGGGGAGGGGATCAGCCCCAGCATTTT
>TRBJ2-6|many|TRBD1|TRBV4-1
CASSQEGRGRLHGANVLTF
TGCGCCAGCAGCCAAGAGGGCAGGGGGCGCCTACATGGGGCCAACGTCCTGACTTTC
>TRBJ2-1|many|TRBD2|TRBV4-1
CASSPLAGPGFNEQFF
TGCGCCAGCAGCCCCTTAGCGGGACCCGGGTTCAATGAGCAGTTCTTC
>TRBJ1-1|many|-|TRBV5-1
CASSLSVGEAFF
TGCGCCAGCAGCTTGTCGGTCGGTGAAGCTTTCTTT
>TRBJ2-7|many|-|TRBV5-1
CASSLFPQIRQDSYEQYF
TGCGCCAGCAGCTTGTTCCCTCAAATCAGACAGGACTCCTACGAGCAGTACTTC
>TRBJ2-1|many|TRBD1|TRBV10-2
CASSDTGTGWNEQFF
TGCGCCAGCAGTGATACCGGGACAGGTTGGAATGAGCAGTTCTTC
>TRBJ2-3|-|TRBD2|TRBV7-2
CASSPDGGSSTDTQYF
TGTGCCAGCAGTCCTGATGGCGGGAGTAGCACAGATACGCAGTATTTT
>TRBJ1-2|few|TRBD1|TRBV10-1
CASSQDRSGYGYTF
TGCGCCAGCAGTCAGGACAGGAGTGGGTATGGCTACACCTTC
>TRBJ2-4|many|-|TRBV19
CASSRTHGGNSAKNIQYF
TGTGCCAGTAGTAGGACCCATGGGGGAAACTCGGCCAAAAACATTCAGTACTTC
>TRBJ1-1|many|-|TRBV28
CASRNREAFF
TGTGCCAGCAGAAACCGCGAAGCTTTCTTT
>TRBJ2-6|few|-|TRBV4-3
CASSQASTLGANVLTF
TGCGCCAGCAGCCAAGCAAGTACTCTGGGGGCCAACGTCCTGACTTTC
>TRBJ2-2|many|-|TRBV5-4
CASSPREANTGELFF
TGTGCCAGCAGCCCACGGGAAGCGAACACCGGGGAGCTGTTTTTT
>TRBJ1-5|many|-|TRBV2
CASSRDTHSNQPQHF
TGTGCCAGCAGTCGGGACACCCATAGCAATCAGCCCCAGCATTTT
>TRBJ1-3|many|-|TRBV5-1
CASSQDSNSGNTIYF
TGCGCCAGCAGCCAGGACAGTAACTCTGGAAACACCATATATTTT
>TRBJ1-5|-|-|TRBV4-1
CASNGRVSNQPQHF
TGCGCCAGCAACGGAAGGGTAAGCAATCAGCCCCAGCATTTT
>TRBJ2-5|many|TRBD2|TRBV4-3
CASSQGTSGEYQETQYF
TGCGCCAGCAGCCAAGGCACTAGCGGGGAGTACCAAGAGACCCAGTACTTC
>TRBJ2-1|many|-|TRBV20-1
CSAQSGRTSSNEQFF
TGCAGTGCCCAATCAGGGAGAACAAGCTCCAATGAGCAGTTCTTC
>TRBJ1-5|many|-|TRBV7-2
CASSLVFTESNQPQHF
TGTGCCAGCAGCTTAGTGTTCACAGAGAGCAATCAGCCCCAGCATTTT
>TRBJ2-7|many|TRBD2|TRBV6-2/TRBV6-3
CASRASGESYEQYF
TGTGCCAGCAGAGCCAGCGGGGAATCCTACGAGCAGTACTTC
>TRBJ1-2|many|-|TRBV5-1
CASSPPEGGYTF
TGCGCCAGCAGCCCCCCAGAAGGCGGCTACACCTTC
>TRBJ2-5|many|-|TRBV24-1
CATSGTEETQYF
TGTGCCACCAGTGGGACAGAAGAGACCCAGTACTTC
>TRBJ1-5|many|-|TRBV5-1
CASSLDGGRSNQPQHF
TGCGCCAGCAGCCTGGACGGCGGTCGTAGCAATCAGCCCCAGCATTTT
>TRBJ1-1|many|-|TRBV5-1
CASSLGAVDTEAFF
TGCGCCAGCAGCTTGGGTGCCGTGGACACTGAAGCTTTCTTT
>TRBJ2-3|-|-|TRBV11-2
CASSLDRGGRTDMQYF
TGTGCCAGCAGCTTAGATCGAGGCGGGCGCACAGATATGCAGTATTTT
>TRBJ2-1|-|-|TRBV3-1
CASSQAWAGEQFF
TGTGCCAGCAGCCAAGCCTGGGCGGGGGAGCAGTTCTTC
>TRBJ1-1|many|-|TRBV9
CASSVVTGDTEAFF
TGTGCCAGCAGCGTAGTAACCGGGGACACTGAAGCTTTCTTT
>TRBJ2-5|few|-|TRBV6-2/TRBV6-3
CASRGGQETQYF
TGTGCCAGCAGGGGGGGTCAAGAGACCCAGTACTTC
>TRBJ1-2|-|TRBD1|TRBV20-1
CSARDRQGHNYGYTF
TGCAGTGCTAGAGACAGACAGGGACACAACTATGGCTACACCTTC
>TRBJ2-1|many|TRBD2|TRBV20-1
CSARDRLAGGDEQFF
TGCAGTGCTAGAGATCGGCTAGCGGGGGGAGATGAGCAGTTCTTC
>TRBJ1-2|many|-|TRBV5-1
CASSVENYGYTF
TGCGCCAGCAGTGTGGAGAACTATGGCTACACCTTC
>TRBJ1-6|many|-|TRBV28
CASSLSEISYNSPLHF
TGTGCCAGCAGTTTATCCGAGATCTCCTATAATTCACCCCTCCACTTT
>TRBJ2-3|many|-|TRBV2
CASRTDNTDTQYF
TGTGCCAGCAGGACGGACAACACAGATACGCAGTATTTT
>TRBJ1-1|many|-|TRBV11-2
CASSYLRQAQEAFF
TGTGCCAGCAGCTACCTCAGACAGGCCCAGGAGGCTTTCTTT
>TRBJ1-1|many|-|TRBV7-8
CASSLEGTTEAFF
TGTGCCAGCAGCTTAGAGGGGACCACTGAAGCTTTCTTT
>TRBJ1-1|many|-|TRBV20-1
CSARRDTNTEAFF
TGCAGTGCTAGGAGGGACACTAACACTGAAGCTTTCTTT
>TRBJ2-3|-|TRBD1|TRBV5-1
CASSLGDRAGGTQYF
TGCGCCAGCAGCTTGGGAGACAGGGCTGGAGGTACGCAGTATTTT
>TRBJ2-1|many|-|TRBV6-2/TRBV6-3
CASNRLTGFLSYNEQFF
TGTGCCAGCAACAGACTCACGGGGTTTCTCTCCTACAATGAGCAGTTCTTC
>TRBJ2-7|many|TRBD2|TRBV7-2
CASSPSGGSPYEQYF
TGTGCCAGCAGCCCCTCGGGGGGTTCCCCCTACGAGCAGTACTTC
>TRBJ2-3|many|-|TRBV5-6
CASSLVGGPSDTQYF
TGTGCCAGCAGCTTGGTAGGGGGGCCATCAGATACGCAGTATTTT
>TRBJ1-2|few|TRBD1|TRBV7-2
CASSFRTGGNYGYTF
TGTGCCAGCAGCTTTAGGACAGGGGGCAACTATGGCTACACCTTC
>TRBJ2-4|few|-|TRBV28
CATSRGRDKNIQYF
TGCGCTACCTCTCGGGGCAGGGACAAAAACATTCAGTACTTC
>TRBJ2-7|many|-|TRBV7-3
CASSRRDGRHEQYF
TGTGCCAGCAGCCGAAGGGACGGCCGCCACGAGCAGTACTTC